Listed below are T cell receptor beta chains from one sample, sequenced in a study of shared clonotypes between healthy human individuals. This table comes from immunoSEQ multiplex PCR, and its TCRdb copy is limited to in-frame clones, with some not included. The data show around 240,000 clones, with about 65% seen just once and over 8.5% held by the top ten. The sequenced sample was memory CD4+ T cells sorted from blood. Receptor source: a man aged 30 to 45 in good health. The CDR3 runs from the conserved cysteine through the conserved F or W. A D gene is named only where the DNA matches it firmly. Rows give clone size only sometimes, using once, few, many, or a class for an expanded clone.

>TRBV18|NA|NA|TRBJ1-1
TGTGCCAGCTCACCACTCGGGCGCGGCGACACTGAAGCTTTCTTT
CASSPLGRGDTEAFF
>TRBV6-1|NA|NA|TRBJ2-2
TGTGCCAGCAGTGTGGCCAGTGGGGCCACCGGGGAGCTGTTTTTT
CASSVASGATGELFF
>TRBV6-5|NA|NA|TRBJ2-7
TGTGCCAGCAGCCTTAGGGGGGCCCGCCAGAACTTC
CASSLRGARQNF
>TRBV7-2|NA|NA|TRBJ2-6
TGTGCCAGCAGCTCCAGTGCCGGGGCCAACGTCCTGACTTTC
CASSSSAGANVLTF
>TRBV27|NA|TRBD2|TRBJ2-5
TGTGCCAGCAGTTCGGTGACTAGCGGGAGGGTTCGGGGAGAGACCCAGTACTTC
CASSSVTSGRVRGETQYF
>TRBV7-9|few|TRBD1|TRBJ2-1
TGTGCCAGCACCTCCCCAGGGACAGGGGTGGAGGAGCAGTTCTTC
CASTSPGTGVEEQFF
>TRBV19|NA|TRBD1|TRBJ1-2
TGTGCCAGCGGAGGTGTCGGACAGGCTTCTCCCTATGGCTACACCTTC
CASGGVGQASPYGYTF
>TRBV29-1|NA|NA|TRBJ2-3
TGCAGCGTTGCCTTGGGCGGGAGCACAGATACGCAGTATTTT
CSVALGGSTDTQYF
>TRBV7-8|NA|TRBD2|TRBJ2-1
TGTGCCAGCAGCTTAGGGGGAGCGGGGGGTTACAATGAGCAGTTCTTC
CASSLGGAGGYNEQFF
>TRBV7-2|few|NA|TRBJ2-1
TGTGCCAGCAGCTCTGACCTGAGCTCCTACAATGAGCAGTTCTTC
CASSSDLSSYNEQFF
>TRBV9|NA|NA|TRBJ2-3
TGTGCCAGCAGCGTAGTTGCCTCTAGCACAGATACGCAGTATTTT
CASSVVASSTDTQYF
>TRBV7-3|NA|NA|TRBJ2-1
TGTGCCAGCAGCTTCAGCGGCACCTACAATGAGCAGTTCTTC
CASSFSGTYNEQFF
>TRBV7-2|NA|TRBD1|TRBJ2-1
TGTGCCAGCAGCCCAAACAGGGACAGCCCGCAGTTCTTC
CASSPNRDSPQFF
>TRBV4-1|NA|NA|TRBJ2-6
TGCGCCAGCAGCCAAGAGGGGCACTCTGGGGCCAACGTCCTGACTTTC
CASSQEGHSGANVLTF
>TRBV29-1|NA|TRBD2|TRBJ2-1
TGCAGCGCTTCACGAGGGACTAACAATGAGCAGTTCTTC
CSASRGTNNEQFF
>TRBV6-5|NA|NA|TRBJ2-7
TGTGCCAGCAGTTATCGGACGGGCTTGGGCGAGCAGTACTTC
CASSYRTGLGEQYF
>TRBV6-1|NA|NA|TRBJ2-1
TGTGCCAGCAGTGAAGCTTCCAGGGCCCATGAGCAGTTCTTC
CASSEASRAHEQFF
>TRBV5-1|NA|NA|TRBJ2-5
TGCGCCAGCAGCCTACAGGGAGGTTACCAAGAGACCCAGTACTTC
CASSLQGGYQETQYF
>TRBV5-5|NA|NA|TRBJ1-2
TGTGCCAGCAGCTTGGAAGGGGCATATGGCTACACCTTC
CASSLEGAYGYTF
>TRBV9|once|NA|TRBJ2-3
TGTGCCAGCAGCCCCCATACAGATACGCAGTATTTT
CASSPHTDTQYF
>TRBV9|NA|NA|TRBJ2-3
TGTGCCAGCAGGTCCCCCGGAAGTGGGGGTGCAGATACGCAGTATTTT
CASRSPGSGGADTQYF
>TRBV5-4|NA|NA|TRBJ2-1
TGTGCCAGCAGCTTGGGATCCGGTTACAATGAGCAGTTCTTC
CASSLGSGYNEQFF
>TRBV2|NA|NA|TRBJ1-5
TGTGCCAGCAGTGATCAACAGGTTCGTCAGCCCCAGCATTTT
CASSDQQVRQPQHF
>TRBV28|NA|NA|TRBJ2-7
TGTGCCAGCAGTTCCGCGAACTCCTACGAGCAGTACTTC
CASSSANSYEQYF
>TRBV7-8|NA|TRBD2|TRBJ2-7
TGTGCCAGCAGCTTAGTCGGGACTAGCGGTTCCTCCTACGAGCAGTACTTC
CASSLVGTSGSSYEQYF